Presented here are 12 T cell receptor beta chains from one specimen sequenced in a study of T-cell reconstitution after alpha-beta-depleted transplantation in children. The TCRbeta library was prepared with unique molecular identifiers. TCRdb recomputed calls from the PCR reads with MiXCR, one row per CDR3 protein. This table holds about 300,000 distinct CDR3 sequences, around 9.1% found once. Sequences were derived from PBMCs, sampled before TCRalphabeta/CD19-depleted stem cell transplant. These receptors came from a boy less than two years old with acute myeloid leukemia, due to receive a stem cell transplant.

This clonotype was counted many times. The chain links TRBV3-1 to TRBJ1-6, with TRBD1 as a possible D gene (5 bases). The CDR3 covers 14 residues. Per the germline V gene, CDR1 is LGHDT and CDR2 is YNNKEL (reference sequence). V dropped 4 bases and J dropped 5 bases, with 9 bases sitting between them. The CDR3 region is CASSRGTDNSPLHF. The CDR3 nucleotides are TGTGCCAGCAGCCGGGGGACGGATAATTCACCCCTCCACTTT.

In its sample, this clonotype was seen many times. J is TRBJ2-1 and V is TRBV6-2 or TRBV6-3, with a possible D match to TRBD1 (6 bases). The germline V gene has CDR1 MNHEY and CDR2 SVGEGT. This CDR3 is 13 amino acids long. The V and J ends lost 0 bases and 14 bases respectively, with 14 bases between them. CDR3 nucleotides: TGTGCCAGCAGTTACTCGATGGAAGGGGGTGAGTTCTTC. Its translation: CASSYSMEGGEFF.

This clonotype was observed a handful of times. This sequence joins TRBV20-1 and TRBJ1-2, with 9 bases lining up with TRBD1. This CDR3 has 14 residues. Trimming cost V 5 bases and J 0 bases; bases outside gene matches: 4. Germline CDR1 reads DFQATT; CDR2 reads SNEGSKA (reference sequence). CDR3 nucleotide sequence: TGCAGTGCTTGGACAGGGGCTGCTAACTATGGCTACACCTTC. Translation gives CSAWTGAANYGYTF.

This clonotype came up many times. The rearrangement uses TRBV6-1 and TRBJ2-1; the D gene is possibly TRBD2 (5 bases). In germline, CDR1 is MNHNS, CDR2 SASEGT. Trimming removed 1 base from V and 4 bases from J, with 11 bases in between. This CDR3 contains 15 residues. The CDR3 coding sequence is TGTGCCAGCAGTGAAGGTGGACTCCTTTACAATGAGCAGTTCTTC. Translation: CASSEGGLLYNEQFF.

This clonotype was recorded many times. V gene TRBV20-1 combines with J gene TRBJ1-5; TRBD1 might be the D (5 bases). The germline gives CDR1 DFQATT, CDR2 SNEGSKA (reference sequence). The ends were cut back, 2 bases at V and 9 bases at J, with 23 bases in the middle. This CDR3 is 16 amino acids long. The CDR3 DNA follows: TGCAGTGCTAGATCAACCCCGGACACCCTGGGGCGGCCCCAGCATTTT. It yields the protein CSARSTPDTLGRPQHF.

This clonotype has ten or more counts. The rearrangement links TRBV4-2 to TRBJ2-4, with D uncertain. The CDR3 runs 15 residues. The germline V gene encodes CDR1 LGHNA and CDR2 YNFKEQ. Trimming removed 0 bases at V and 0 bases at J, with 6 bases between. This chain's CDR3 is CASSQDLVAKNIQYF. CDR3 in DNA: TGTGCCAGCAGCCAAGATCTGGTAGCCAAAAACATTCAGTACTTC.

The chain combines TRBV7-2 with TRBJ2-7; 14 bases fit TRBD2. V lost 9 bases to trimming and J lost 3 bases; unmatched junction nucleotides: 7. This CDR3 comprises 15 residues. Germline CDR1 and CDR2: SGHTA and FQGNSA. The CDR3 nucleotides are TGTGCCAGTAAGCTGGGGACTAGCGGGAGCTACGAGCAGTACTTC. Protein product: CASKLGTSGSYEQYF.

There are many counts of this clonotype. CDR3 nucleotide sequence: TGTGCCAGCAGCCCCCTCGACAGGGATCCTCAAGAGACCCAGTACTTC. Protein sequence: CASSPLDRDPQETQYF. This chain links TRBV6-1 with TRBJ2-5; 7 nucleotides match TRBD1. CDR1 and CDR2 (germline): MNHNS, SASEGT. Trimming cost V 6 bases and J 2 bases; bases outside gene matches: 12. This CDR3 contains 16 residues.

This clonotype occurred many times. Here the CDR3 reads CASSLGLHRDMNTEAFF. CDR3 DNA sequence: TGTGCCAGCAGCTTAGGACTCCATAGGGACATGAACACTGAAGCTTTCTTT. The J gene is TRBJ1-1, the V gene TRBV7-9; D perhaps matches TRBD1 (6 bases). This CDR3 is 17 amino acids long. CDR1 is SEHNR and CDR2 is FQNEAQ in the germline V gene (reference sequence). V was trimmed by 1 base and J by 0 bases, leaving 15 bases between them.

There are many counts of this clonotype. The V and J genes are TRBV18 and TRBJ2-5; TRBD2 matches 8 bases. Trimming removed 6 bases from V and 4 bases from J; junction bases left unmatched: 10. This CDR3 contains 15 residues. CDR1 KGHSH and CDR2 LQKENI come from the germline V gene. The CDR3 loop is CASSRGGLEGETQYF. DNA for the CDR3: TGTGCCAGCTCGCGAGGGGGACTAGAGGGAGAGACCCAGTACTTC.

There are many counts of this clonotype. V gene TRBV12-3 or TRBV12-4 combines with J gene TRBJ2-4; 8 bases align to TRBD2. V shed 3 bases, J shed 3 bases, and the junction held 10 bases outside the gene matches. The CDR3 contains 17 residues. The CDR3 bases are TGTGCCAGCAGTTTGATCCTAGCGGGCCTACTCAAAAACATTCAGTACTTC. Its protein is CASSLILAGLLKNIQYF.

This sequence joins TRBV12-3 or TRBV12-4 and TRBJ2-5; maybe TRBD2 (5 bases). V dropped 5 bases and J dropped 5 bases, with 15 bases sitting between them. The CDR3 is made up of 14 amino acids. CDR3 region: CASSPRGKGETQYF. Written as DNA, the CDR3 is TGTGCCAGCAGTCCTCGGGGAAAGGGTGAGACCCAGTACTTC.